The 3 T cell receptor beta chains listed next were all sequenced from one sample in a study of identifying expanded T cells in peripheral blood. Using immunoSEQ multiplex PCR, the repertoire was profiled, and TCRdb retains in-frame clones only, with some absent. The table includes over 70,000 clones, around nine tenths detected once. The sequenced material came from blood. The origin of the receptors is a person aged 18 to 70 in good health.

The gene calls are TRBV28 and TRBJ1-2, with 7 bases fitting TRBD1. The V segment lost 6 bases and the J segment 2 bases; nucleotides outside the gene matches: 24. CDR3 length: 20 amino acids. From germline, CDR1 is MDHEN and CDR2 SYDVKM. DNA of the CDR3: TGTGCCAGCAGGGGACCCCCCGCTCAAGGACAGGCCGCGCCCAACTATGGCTACACCTTC. Protein: CASRGPPAQGQAAPNYGYTF.

The chain uses TRBV29-1 and TRBJ1-2; the match to TRBD1 covers 11 bases. Per germline, CDR1 SQVTM and CDR2 ANQGSEA. With V trimmed by 6 bases and J by 4 bases, 7 bases remained unmatched. The CDR3 spans 14 residues. In DNA form, the CDR3 reads TGCAGCGTCGCTACGGGACAGGGGGGCTATGGCTACACCTTC. Translating gives CSVATGQGGYGYTF.

This clone was seen only a few times. This chain joins TRBV2 and TRBJ2-7; D is ambiguous. Deletions cut 6 bases from V and 9 bases from J, with 21 bases between. Germline loops: CDR1 SNHLY, CDR2 FYNNEI. This CDR3 is built from 14 residues. CDR3 region: CASSDMKVLGGQYF. CDR3 bases: TGTGCCAGCAGCGATATGAAGGTTTTAGGCGGGCAGTACTTC.